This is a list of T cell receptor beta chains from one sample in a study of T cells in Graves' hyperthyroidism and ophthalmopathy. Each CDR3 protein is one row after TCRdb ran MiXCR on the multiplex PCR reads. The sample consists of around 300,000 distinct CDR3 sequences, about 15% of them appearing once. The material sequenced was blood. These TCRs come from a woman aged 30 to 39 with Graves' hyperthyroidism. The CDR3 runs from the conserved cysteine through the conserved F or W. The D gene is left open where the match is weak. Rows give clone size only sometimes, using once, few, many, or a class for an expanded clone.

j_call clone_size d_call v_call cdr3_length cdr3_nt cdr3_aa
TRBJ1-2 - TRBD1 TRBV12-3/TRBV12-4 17 TGTGCCAGCAGTTTATTACAGGGGGCGGCCCCGCGGTACGGCTACACCTTC CASSLLQGAAPRYGYTF
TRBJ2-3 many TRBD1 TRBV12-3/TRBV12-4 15 TGTGCCAGCAGGCAGACAGGGGAATTAACAGATACGCAGTATTTT CASRQTGELTDTQYF
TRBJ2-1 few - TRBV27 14 TGTGCCAGCAGCACCCAGGACAGATACAATGAGCAGTTCTTC CASSTQDRYNEQFF
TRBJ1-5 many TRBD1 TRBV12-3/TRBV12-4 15 TGTGCCAGCAGTTCGACAGGGTTTAGCAATCAGCCCCAGCATTTT CASSSTGFSNQPQHF
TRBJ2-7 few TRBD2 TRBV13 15 TGTGCCAGCAGCTTAGCGGCGGGAGTTTCATACGAGCAGTACTTC CASSLAAGVSYEQYF
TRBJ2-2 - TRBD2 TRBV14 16 TGTGCCAGCAGTCCTGGACTAGCGAAGAACACCGGGGAGCTGTTTTTT CASSPGLAKNTGELFF
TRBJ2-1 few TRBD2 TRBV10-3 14 TGTGCCATCAGCGTAGCGGGAGCTAGGGATGAGCAGTTCTTC CAISVAGARDEQFF
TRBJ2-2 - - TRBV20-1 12 TGCAGTGCTTTTGACCGAGGCCGGGAGCTGTTTTTT CSAFDRGRELFF
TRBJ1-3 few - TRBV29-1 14 TGCAGCGTTGAAGTCCCAGGGTCCGGAAACACCATATATTTT CSVEVPGSGNTIYF
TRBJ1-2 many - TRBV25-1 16 TGTGCCAGCAGTGCCCACTCCGGCAGGGGATTTTCCGGCTACACCTTC CASSAHSGRGFSGYTF
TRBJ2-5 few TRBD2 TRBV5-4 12 TGTGCCACTTCGACTAGCTCAGAGACCCAGTACTTC CATSTSSETQYF
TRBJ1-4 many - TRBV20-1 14 TGCAGTGCTAGAGATCCAGGGAACGTCGGAAAACTGTTTTTT CSARDPGNVGKLFF
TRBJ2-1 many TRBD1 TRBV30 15 TGTGCCTGGAGTGTAGCGTGGGACAGGAACAATGAGCAGTTCTTC CAWSVAWDRNNEQFF
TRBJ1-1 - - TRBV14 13 TGTGCCAGCAGGCTTCATATGAACACTGAAGCTTTCTTT CASRLHMNTEAFF
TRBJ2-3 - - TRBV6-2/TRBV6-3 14 TGTGCCAGCAGTTACGGCGAGTACACAGATACGCAGTATTTT CASSYGEYTDTQYF
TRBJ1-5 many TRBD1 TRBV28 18 TGTGCCAGCAGTTTATGGGGACAGGGCACCCGTTTCGGTCAGCCCCAGCATTTT CASSLWGQGTRFGQPQHF
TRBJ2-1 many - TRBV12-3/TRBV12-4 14 TGTGCCAGCAGTTTAGGGCTAGCAGTGGGTGAGCAGTTCTTC CASSLGLAVGEQFF
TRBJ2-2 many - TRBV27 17 TGTGCCAGCAGCTCCGCGACGACCGAAAGGAACACCGGGGAGCTGTTTTTT CASSSATTERNTGELFF
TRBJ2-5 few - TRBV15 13 TGTGCCACCAGCAGAGATTTCACGGAGACCCAGTACTTC CATSRDFTETQYF
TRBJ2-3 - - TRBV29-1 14 TGCAGCGTTGATTCGGGGGAGGGCACAGATACGCAGTATTTT CSVDSGEGTDTQYF
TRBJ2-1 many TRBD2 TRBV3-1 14 TGTGCCAGCAGCCAACGGGGGGGCGACAATGAGCAGTTCTTC CASSQRGGDNEQFF
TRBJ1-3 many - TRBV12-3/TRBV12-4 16 TGTGCCAGCAGTCCGATGTCCGTCCCCTCTGGAAACACCATATATTTT CASSPMSVPSGNTIYF
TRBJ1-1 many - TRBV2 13 TGTGCCAGCAGACAGAACGAAAACACTGAAGCTTTCTTT CASRQNENTEAFF
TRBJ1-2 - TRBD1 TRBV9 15 TGTGCCAGCATGAGTTCAGGGGGACCCAACTATGGCTACACCTTC CASMSSGGPNYGYTF
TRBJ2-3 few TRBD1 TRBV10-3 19 TGTGCCATCAGTGATGCGACAGGGGGAAGTTTACGGGGGCCAGATACGCAGTATTTT CAISDATGGSLRGPDTQYF
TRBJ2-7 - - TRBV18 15 TGTGCCAGCTCCGGGCTGGGAAGTGGGGCCTACGAGCAGTACTTC CASSGLGSGAYEQYF
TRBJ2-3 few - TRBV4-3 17 TGCGCCAGCAGCCAAGATCCACCCCGGGGGTTAACAGATACGCAGTATTTT CASSQDPPRGLTDTQYF
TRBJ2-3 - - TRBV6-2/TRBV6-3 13 TGTGCCAGCAAAGATGGGGGAACAGATACGCAGTATTTT CASKDGGTDTQYF
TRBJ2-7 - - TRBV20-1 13 TGCAGTGCTCGGACACCCGAGGGCTACGAGCAGTACTTC CSARTPEGYEQYF
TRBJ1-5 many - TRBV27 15 TGTGCCAGCAGCCAGTTCTTAGGGGGGAATCAGCCCCAGCATTTT CASSQFLGGNQPQHF
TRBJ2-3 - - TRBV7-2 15 TGTGCCAGCAGCTTAGCGCTCTGGGGCACAGATACGCAGTATTTT CASSLALWGTDTQYF
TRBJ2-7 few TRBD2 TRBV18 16 TGTGCCAGCTCACCGCCCGGGCTAGCGGGGTCCTACGAGCAGTACTTC CASSPPGLAGSYEQYF
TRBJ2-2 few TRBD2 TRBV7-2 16 TGTGCCAGCAGCCTACCGGGGGGGGTAACGGGCGGGGAGCTGTTTTTT CASSLPGGVTGGELFF
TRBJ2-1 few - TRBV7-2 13 TGTGCCAGCAGCTTAGAGGACATCAATGAGCAGTTCTTC CASSLEDINEQFF
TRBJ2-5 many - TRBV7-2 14 TGTGCCAGCAGCCCATTAATATCCCAAGAGACCCAGTACTTC CASSPLISQETQYF
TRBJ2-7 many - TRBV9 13 TGTGCCAGCAGCGTCGGGGGCATAGGGGAGCAGTACTTC CASSVGGIGEQYF